The rows below give T cell receptor beta chains drawn from one sample of a study of T-cell memory formation after mild COVID-19. Each CDR3 protein gets one entry after TCRdb re-called the 5' RACE reads with MiXCR. The sample includes roughly 550,000 distinct CDR3 sequences, roughly 22% seen only once; the top ten take approximately 12%. Material for sequencing was PBMCs or a T cell subset sorted from them (not recorded which). The receptors come from an adult woman who had mild COVID-19 (a few samples of this study predate the infection). Cell type and time point are not known. Both conserved end residues are part of each CDR3. D genes are given only for firm matches. Size values are once, few and many counts, or a class for expanded clones, and some rows have none.

CASHRERGTEAFF	TGTGCCAGCCACAGGGAGAGAGGCACTGAAGCTTTCTTT	NA	13	NA	TRBJ1-1	TRBV2
CASSPRRGTGELFF	TGTGCCAGCTCACCACGCAGGGGGACCGGGGAGCTGTTTTTT	TRBD1	14	few	TRBJ2-2	TRBV18
CSAKRGEESYEQYF	TGCAGTGCTAAGAGGGGGGAGGAGAGCTACGAGCAGTACTTC	NA	14	many	TRBJ2-7	TRBV20-1
CASSLVREGTQYF	TGTGCCAGCAGTTTGGTGCGGGAGGGGACCCAGTACTTC	TRBD2	13	few	TRBJ2-5	TRBV12-3/TRBV12-4
CASSPTSGYAGELFF	TGTGCCAGCAGCCCGACTAGCGGGTATGCCGGGGAGCTGTTTTTT	TRBD2	15	NA	TRBJ2-2	TRBV12-3/TRBV12-4
CATSPGQGLETQYF	TGTGCCACCTCTCCGGGACAGGGCTTAGAGACCCAGTACTTC	TRBD1	14	many	TRBJ2-5	TRBV24-1
CASSLDSGAYNEQFF	TGTGCCAGCAGCTTGGATAGCGGGGCCTACAATGAGCAGTTCTTC	TRBD2	15	few	TRBJ2-1	TRBV5-5
CASSFGGEQFF	TGTGCCAGCAGTTTCGGTGGTGAGCAGTTCTTC	NA	11	many	TRBJ2-1	TRBV12-3/TRBV12-4
CASSYSPIRGYTF	TGTGCCAGCAGTTACTCGCCTATTCGGGGCTACACCTTC	NA	13	NA	TRBJ1-2	TRBV6-5
CASSPPYGGSSYNEQFF	TGTGCCAGCAGCCCCCCTTACGGCGGGAGCTCCTACAATGAGCAGTTCTTC	TRBD2	17	few	TRBJ2-1	TRBV7-8
CASSYRGAVYEQYF	TGTGCCAGCAGTTATCGGGGGGCAGTCTACGAGCAGTACTTC	NA	14	few	TRBJ2-7	TRBV6-2/TRBV6-3
CASSYETSSFGPQHF	TGTGCCAGCAGTTACGAGACGTCCTCGTTTGGGCCCCAGCATTTT	NA	15	few	TRBJ1-5	TRBV6-2/TRBV6-3
CASSLMSGQTYEQYF	TGTGCCAGCAGCTTAATGTCAGGGCAGACCTACGAGCAGTACTTC	NA	15	NA	TRBJ2-7	TRBV7-2
CASSLGGQTYNEQFF	TGCGCCAGCAGCTTGGGGGGACAGACCTACAATGAGCAGTTCTTC	TRBD1	15	many	TRBJ2-1	TRBV5-1
CSAPGGSSYNEQFF	TGCAGTGCGCCTGGGGGAAGCTCCTACAATGAGCAGTTCTTC	NA	14	NA	TRBJ2-1	TRBV20-1
CASSLGGTTERGYTF	TGTGCCAGCAGCTTGGGGGGCACGACGGAGCGGGGCTACACCTTC	NA	15	NA	TRBJ1-2	TRBV5-6
CARSDRLGTGTEAFF	TGTGCCAGAAGTGACAGGCTGGGGACAGGGACTGAAGCTTTCTTT	TRBD1	15	NA	TRBJ1-1	TRBV2
CASRPGRDTQYF	TGTGCCAGCAGACCCGGCCGGGATACGCAGTATTTT	NA	12	few	TRBJ2-3	TRBV5-5
CASSQGTSGRLGELFF	TGTGCCAGCAGCCAAGGTACTAGCGGGAGGTTGGGGGAGCTGTTTTTT	TRBD2	16	NA	TRBJ2-2	TRBV3-1
CASSQASGRMDEQYF	TGCGCCAGCAGCCAGGCAAGCGGGAGGATGGACGAGCAGTACTTC	TRBD2	15	NA	TRBJ2-7	TRBV4-3
CASSLPAGQGFPDTQYF	TGTGCCAGCAGTCTTCCCGCGGGACAGGGTTTCCCAGATACGCAGTATTTT	TRBD1	17	few	TRBJ2-3	TRBV12-3/TRBV12-4
CSVSSRGGLTYNEQFF	TGCAGTGTGTCCTCTAGAGGCGGACTCACCTACAATGAGCAGTTCTTC	NA	16	few	TRBJ2-1	TRBV20-1
CASSLTGQGLQVGQFF	TGTGCCAGCAGCCTCACCGGACAGGGTCTTCAAGTCGGGCAGTTCTTC	TRBD1	16	NA	TRBJ2-1	TRBV7-2
CSALGARYGYTF	TGCAGCGCTCTCGGGGCACGCTATGGCTACACCTTC	NA	12	many	TRBJ1-2	TRBV20-1
CSAPTQGDRGYEQYF	TGCAGTGCTCCGACTCAGGGTGATAGAGGCTACGAGCAGTACTTC	NA	15	NA	TRBJ2-7	TRBV20-1
CACRQGTDTQYF	TGTGCCTGCCGACAGGGGACAGATACGCAGTATTTT	TRBD1	12	few	TRBJ2-3	TRBV30
CASTPPGSYEQYF	TGTGCCAGCACCCCACCGGGGTCCTACGAGCAGTACTTC	NA	13	few	TRBJ2-7	TRBV27
CASTQGSGQGYGYTF	TGTGCCAGCACCCAGGGGTCGGGACAGGGCTATGGCTACACCTTC	TRBD1	15	NA	TRBJ1-2	TRBV6-6
CASSLGLRRGVALLTYEQYF	TGTGCCAGCAGTTTAGGGCTTAGGAGGGGTGTGGCCCTACTTACCTACGAGCAGTACTTC	NA	20	many	TRBJ2-7	TRBV12-3/TRBV12-4
CASSNDREGYTEAFF	TGTGCCAGCAGCAACGACAGGGAGGGGTACACTGAAGCTTTCTTT	TRBD1	15	NA	TRBJ1-1	TRBV11-1
CASSSVTDGLEAFF	TGCGCCAGCAGCTCCGTCACGGACGGACTAGAAGCTTTCTTT	NA	14	NA	TRBJ1-1	TRBV5-1
CASSLAGGVNEQFF	TGTGCCAGCAGCTTAGCGGGGGGGGTCAATGAGCAGTTCTTC	TRBD2	14	many	TRBJ2-1	TRBV7-3
CASSPTDTLLGTQYF	TGTGCCAGCAGCCCGACGGACACACTATTGGGGACCCAGTACTTC	NA	15	few	TRBJ2-5	TRBV7-9
CASSQDSQGRHVADTQYF	TGTGCCAGCAGCCAAGATTCACAGGGGCGCCATGTCGCAGATACGCAGTATTTT	TRBD1	18	few	TRBJ2-3	TRBV4-2
CSASRLAYTGELFF	TGCAGTGCTTCCCGACTAGCGTACACCGGGGAGCTGTTTTTT	TRBD2	14	NA	TRBJ2-2	TRBV20-1
CASSGQWFGEAFF	TGTGCCAGCAGCGGACAGTGGTTCGGTGAAGCTTTCTTT	NA	13	NA	TRBJ1-1	TRBV7-9
CASSASGDHYEQYF	TGTGCCAGCAGCGCCAGCGGGGACCACTACGAGCAGTACTTC	TRBD2	14	few	TRBJ2-7	TRBV9
CASSLGWAGTEAFF	TGTGCCAGCAGCTTGGGTTGGGCCGGCACTGAAGCTTTCTTT	NA	14	few	TRBJ1-1	TRBV7-8
CASSNLRETGDTQYF	TGTGCCAGCAGTAACCTCCGGGAGACGGGAGATACGCAGTATTTT	NA	15	NA	TRBJ2-3	TRBV12-3/TRBV12-4
CASSQDLNTGELFF	TGCGCCAGCAGCCAAGACCTTAACACCGGGGAGCTGTTTTTT	NA	14	NA	TRBJ2-2	TRBV4-1
CASLRTAYMNTEAFF	TGTGCCAGTCTTCGGACAGCCTACATGAACACTGAAGCTTTCTTT	NA	15	NA	TRBJ1-1	TRBV12-3/TRBV12-4
CASSYLQTNTEAFF	TGTGCCAGCAGTTACTTACAGACAAACACTGAAGCTTTCTTT	NA	14	NA	TRBJ1-1	TRBV6-6
CASSDPGTGLNEQYF	TGTGCCAGCAGTGACCCCGGGACAGGGCTCAACGAGCAGTACTTC	TRBD1	15	once	TRBJ2-7	TRBV25-1
CASSRKAGGPYQETQYF	TGTGCCAGCAGCAGGAAAGCGGGGGGACCCTACCAAGAGACCCAGTACTTC	TRBD2	17	few	TRBJ2-5	TRBV6-5
CSVAIRDRGTDTQYF	TGCAGCGTCGCTATCCGGGACAGGGGAACAGATACGCAGTATTTT	TRBD1	15	NA	TRBJ2-3	TRBV29-1
CASSWRGGPLSGNEQFF	TGTGCCAGCAGCTGGAGGGGAGGGCCGTTATCGGGGAATGAGCAGTTCTTC	TRBD2	17	many	TRBJ2-1	TRBV7-6
CASSFSTGDKDF	TGTGCCAGCAGCTTTTCGACAGGCGATAAGGATTTT	NA	12	few	TRBJ1-4	TRBV7-9
CASSLRGLDTDTQYF	TGCGCCAGCAGCTTGAGGGGACTAGACACAGATACGCAGTATTTT	TRBD2	15	once	TRBJ2-3	TRBV5-1